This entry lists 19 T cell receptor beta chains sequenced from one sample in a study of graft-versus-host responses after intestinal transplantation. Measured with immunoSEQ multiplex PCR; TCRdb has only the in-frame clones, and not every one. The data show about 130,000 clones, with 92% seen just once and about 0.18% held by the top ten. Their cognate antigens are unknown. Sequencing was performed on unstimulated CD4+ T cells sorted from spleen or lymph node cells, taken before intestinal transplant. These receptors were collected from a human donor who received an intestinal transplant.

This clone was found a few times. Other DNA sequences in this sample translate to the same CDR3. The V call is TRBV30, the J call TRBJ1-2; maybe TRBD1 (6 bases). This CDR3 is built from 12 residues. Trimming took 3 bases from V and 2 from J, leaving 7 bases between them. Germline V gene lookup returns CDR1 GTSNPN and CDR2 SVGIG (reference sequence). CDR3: CAWSGQNYGYTF. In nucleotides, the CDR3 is TGTGCCTGGAGCGGACAGAACTATGGCTACACCTTC.

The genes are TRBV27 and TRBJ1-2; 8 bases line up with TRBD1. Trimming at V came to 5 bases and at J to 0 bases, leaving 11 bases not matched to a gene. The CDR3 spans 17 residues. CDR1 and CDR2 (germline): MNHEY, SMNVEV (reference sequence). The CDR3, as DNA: TGTGCCAGCAGTCTGACTCCCGGGACAGGTGCTAACTATGGCTACACCTTC. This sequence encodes CASSLTPGTGANYGYTF.

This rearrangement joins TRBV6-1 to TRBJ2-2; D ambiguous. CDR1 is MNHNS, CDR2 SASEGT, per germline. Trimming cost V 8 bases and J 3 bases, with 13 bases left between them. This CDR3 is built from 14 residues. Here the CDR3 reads CASPPRSDTGELFF. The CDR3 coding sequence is TGTGCCAGCCCCCCTCGGAGCGACACCGGGGAGCTGTTTTTT.

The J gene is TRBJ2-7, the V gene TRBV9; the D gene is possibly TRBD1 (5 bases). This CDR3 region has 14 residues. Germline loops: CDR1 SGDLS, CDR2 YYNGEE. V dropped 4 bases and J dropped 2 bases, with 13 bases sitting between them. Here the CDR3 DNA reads TGTGCCAGCAGCCCAAGGACATCCACCTACGAGCAGTACTTC. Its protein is CASSPRTSTYEQYF.

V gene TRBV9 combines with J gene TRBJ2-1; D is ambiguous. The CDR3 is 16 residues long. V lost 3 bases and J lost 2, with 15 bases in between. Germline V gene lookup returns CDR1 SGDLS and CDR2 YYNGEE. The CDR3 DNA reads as TGTGCCAGCAGCGCCGTATGGACGGCAGCCTACAATGAGCAGTTCTTC. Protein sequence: CASSAVWTAAYNEQFF.

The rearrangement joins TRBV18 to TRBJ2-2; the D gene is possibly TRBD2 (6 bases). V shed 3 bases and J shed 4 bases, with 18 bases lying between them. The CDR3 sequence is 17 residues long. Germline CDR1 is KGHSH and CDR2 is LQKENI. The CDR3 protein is CASSPLGTSPITGELFF. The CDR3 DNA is TGTGCCAGCTCACCTCTAGGAACTAGCCCTATCACCGGGGAGCTGTTTTTT.

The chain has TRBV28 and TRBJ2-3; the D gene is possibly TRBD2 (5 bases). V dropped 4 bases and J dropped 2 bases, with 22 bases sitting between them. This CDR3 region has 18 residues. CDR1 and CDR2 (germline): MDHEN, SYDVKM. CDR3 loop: CASSWESRGKLNTDTQYF. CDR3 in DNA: TGTGCCAGCAGTTGGGAGAGTCGAGGGAAGTTAAACACAGATACGCAGTATTTT.

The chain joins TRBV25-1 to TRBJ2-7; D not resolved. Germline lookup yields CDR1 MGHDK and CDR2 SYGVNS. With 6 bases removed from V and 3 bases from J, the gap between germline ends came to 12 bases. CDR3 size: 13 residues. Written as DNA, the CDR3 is TGTGCCAGCAGGAAGGAACCCAACTACGAGCAGTACTTC. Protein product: CASRKEPNYEQYF.

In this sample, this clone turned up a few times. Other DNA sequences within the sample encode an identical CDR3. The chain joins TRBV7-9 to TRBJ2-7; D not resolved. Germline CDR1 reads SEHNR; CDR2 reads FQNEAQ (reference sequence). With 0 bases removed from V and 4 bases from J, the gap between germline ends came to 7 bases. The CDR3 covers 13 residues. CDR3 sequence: CASSLALSYEQYF. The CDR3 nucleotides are TGTGCCAGCAGCTTAGCCCTATCATACGAGCAGTACTTC. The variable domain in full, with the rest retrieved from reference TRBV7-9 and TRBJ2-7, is DTGVSQNPRHKITKRGQNVTFRCDPISEHNRLYWYRQTLGQGPEFLTYFQNEAQLEKSRLLSDRFSAERPKGSFSTLEIQRTEQGDSAMYLCASSLALSYEQYFGPGTRLTVT.

The CDR3 coding sequence is TGTGCCAGCAGCGGTTGGACAGGAGGCTCGAAAGGCTACACCTTC. It yields the protein CASSGWTGGSKGYTF. V gene TRBV5-6 combines with J gene TRBJ1-2, with 7 bases lining up with TRBD1. The germline gives CDR1 SGHDT, CDR2 YYEEEE. The J segment lost 8 bases and the V segment lost 4 bases, leaving 14 bases of the junction unmatched. This CDR3 region has 15 residues. The whole variable domain, filled in from reference TRBV5-6 and TRBJ1-2, reads DAGVTQSPTHLIKTRGQQVTLRCSPKSGHDTVSWYQQALGQGPQFIFQYYEEEERQRGNFPDRFSGHQFPNYSSELNVNALLLGDSALYLCASSGWTGGSKGYTFGSGTRLTVV.

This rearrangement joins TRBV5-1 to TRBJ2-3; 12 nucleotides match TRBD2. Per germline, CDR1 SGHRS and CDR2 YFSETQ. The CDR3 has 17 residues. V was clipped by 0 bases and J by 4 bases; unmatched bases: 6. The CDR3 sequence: CASSLVTSGRGADTQYF. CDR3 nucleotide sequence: TGCGCCAGCAGCTTGGTGACTAGCGGGAGAGGAGCAGATACGCAGTATTTT.

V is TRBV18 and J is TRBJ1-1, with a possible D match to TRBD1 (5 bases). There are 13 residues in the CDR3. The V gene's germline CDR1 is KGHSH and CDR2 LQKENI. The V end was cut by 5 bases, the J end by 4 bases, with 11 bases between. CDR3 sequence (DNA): TGTGCCAGCTCAGTCGGAAGGGGCACTGAAGCTTTCTTT. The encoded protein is CASSVGRGTEAFF.

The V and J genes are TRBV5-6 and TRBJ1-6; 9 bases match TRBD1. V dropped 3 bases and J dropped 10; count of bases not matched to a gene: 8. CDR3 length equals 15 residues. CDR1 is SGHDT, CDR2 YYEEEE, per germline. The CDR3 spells CASSSKTGGRSPLHF. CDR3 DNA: TGTGCCAGCAGCTCGAAAACAGGGGGCAGATCACCCCTCCACTTT.

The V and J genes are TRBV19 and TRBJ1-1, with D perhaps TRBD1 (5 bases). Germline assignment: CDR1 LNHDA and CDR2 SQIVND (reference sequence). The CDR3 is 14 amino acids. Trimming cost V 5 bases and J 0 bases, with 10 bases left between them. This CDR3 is CASSARGLNTEAFF. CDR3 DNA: TGTGCCAGTAGTGCTAGGGGACTGAACACTGAAGCTTTCTTT.

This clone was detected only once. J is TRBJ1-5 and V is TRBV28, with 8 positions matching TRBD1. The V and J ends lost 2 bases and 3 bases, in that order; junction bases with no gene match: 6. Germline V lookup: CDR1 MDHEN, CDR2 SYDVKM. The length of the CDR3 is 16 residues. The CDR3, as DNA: TGTGCCAGCAGTTTAGGAGGACAGGGCTCCAATCAGCCCCAGCATTTT. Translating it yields CASSLGGQGSNQPQHF.

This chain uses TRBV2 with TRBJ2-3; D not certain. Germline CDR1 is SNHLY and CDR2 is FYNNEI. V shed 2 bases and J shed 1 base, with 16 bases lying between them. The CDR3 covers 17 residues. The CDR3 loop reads CASSETGPGKRTDTQYF. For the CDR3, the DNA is TGTGCCAGCAGTGAAACCGGGCCAGGAAAACGCACAGATACGCAGTATTTT. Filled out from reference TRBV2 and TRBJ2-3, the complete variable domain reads EPEVTQTPSHQVTQMGQEVILRCVPISNHLYFYWYRQILGQKVEFLVSFYNNEISEKSEIFDDQFSVERPDGSNFTLKIRSTKLEDSAMYFCASSETGPGKRTDTQYFGPGTRLTVL.

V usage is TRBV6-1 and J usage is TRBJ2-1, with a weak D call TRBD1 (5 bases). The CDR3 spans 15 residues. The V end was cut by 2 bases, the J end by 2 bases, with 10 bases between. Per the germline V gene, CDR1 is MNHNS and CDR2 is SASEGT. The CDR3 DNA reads TGTGCCAGCAGTGAAAGGGGCAGTGCCTACAATGAGCAGTTCTTC. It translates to CASSERGSAYNEQFF.

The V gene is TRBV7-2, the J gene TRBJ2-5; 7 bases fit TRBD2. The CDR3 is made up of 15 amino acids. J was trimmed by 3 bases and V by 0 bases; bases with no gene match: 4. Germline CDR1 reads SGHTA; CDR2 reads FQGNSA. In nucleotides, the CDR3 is TGTGCCAGCAGCTTAGCCGGGCTAGCGGAAGAGACCCAGTACTTC. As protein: CASSLAGLAEETQYF.

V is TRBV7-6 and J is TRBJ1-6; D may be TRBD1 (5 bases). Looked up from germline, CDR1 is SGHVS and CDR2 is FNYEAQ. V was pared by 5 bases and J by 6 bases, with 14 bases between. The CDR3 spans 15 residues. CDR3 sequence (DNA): TGTGCCAGCAGCCAGACGACAGCAGCTAATTCACCCCTCCACTTT. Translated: CASSQTTAANSPLHF.